Listed below are T cell receptor beta chains from one sample, sequenced in a study of blood T cell repertoires in COVID-19. The method was immunoSEQ multiplex PCR; TCRdb's version includes in-frame clones alone and lacks a portion of them. The repertoire consists of around 70,000 clones, with about 90% occurring once and the leading ten covering about 5.8%. The specimen was peripheral blood. The source is a human donor in a cohort sampled during active COVID-19. Both conserved end residues are part of each CDR3. Only part of the rows carry a size: once, few, many, or a class if the clone is expanded.

v_call,clone_size,j_call,cdr3_aa
TRBV4-2,.,TRBJ1-1,CASSSQGRGTEAFF
TRBV5-4,once,TRBJ2-3,CASRLDNRGLDTQYF
TRBV19,.,TRBJ1-2,CASSPPSGNGYTF
TRBV15,.,TRBJ2-1,CATSRSGTSYNEQFF
TRBV7-2,.,TRBJ1-2,CASSLITGGGTGYTF
TRBV4-1,.,TRBJ1-3,CASSHNRADSGNTIYF
TRBV11-3,.,TRBJ2-7,CASSRGGSSYEQYF
TRBV5-5,once,TRBJ2-1,CASGTSGDTRYNEQFF
TRBV5-5,.,TRBJ1-1,CASSLWSGETEAFF
TRBV30,.,TRBJ1-2,CAWSAQLANYGYTF
TRBV2,.,TRBJ2-2,CASSEATSNTGELFF
TRBV30,.,TRBJ2-7,CAWSVGTGIYEQYF
TRBV4-3,.,TRBJ2-5,CASSPLTGQQETQYF
TRBV5-4,.,TRBJ2-1,CASSLAGTGGYNEQFF
TRBV5-1,.,TRBJ2-1,CASSLAMIAGGNEQFF
TRBV6-6,once,TRBJ2-3,CASSYGQHTDTQYF
TRBV19,.,TRBJ2-1,CASAGSNPSYNEQFF
TRBV7-9,.,TRBJ1-4,CASSQTTELNEKLFF
TRBV12-3/TRBV12-4,.,TRBJ2-7,CASSQGGGYEQYF
TRBV7-9,.,TRBJ1-6,CASSLGDRANSPLHF
TRBV12-5,.,TRBJ1-1,CASGLVLGRARGTEAFF
TRBV6-2/TRBV6-3,.,TRBJ1-5,CASSYYDRGGQPQHF
TRBV11-2,once,TRBJ1-6,CASSLDRGQGDSPLHF
TRBV19,.,TRBJ1-1,CASRLTGTGTGWTEAFF
TRBV18,.,TRBJ1-2,CASSPDRVLGYTF
TRBV7-3,.,TRBJ1-6,CASSNHGGSPLHF
TRBV28,once,TRBJ2-7,CASSLGGAAYEQYF
TRBV2,.,TRBJ2-2,CASSETVGELFF
TRBV19,.,TRBJ1-4,CASSGPNKGGSEKLFF
TRBV20-1,.,TRBJ2-1,CSATENGLIGNEQFF
TRBV19,.,TRBJ2-3,CASSHPGGLDTQYF
TRBV6-5,.,TRBJ1-2,CASSTGQGLGGYTF
TRBV5-1,.,TRBJ2-5,CASSLAPGGGGETQYF
TRBV7-2,.,TRBJ1-2,CASSIQDRDYGYTF